These 13 T cell receptor beta chains came from one sample sequenced in a study of graft-versus-host responses after intestinal transplantation. Produced via immunoSEQ multiplex PCR; TCRdb's table is partial and in-frame only. Of several thousand clones listed, 72% were seen once; the top ten hold over 35%. Sample: PBMCs, taken roughly 540 days after intestinal transplant. The source is a human patient who received an intestinal transplant, so some T cells may come from the graft donor.

J is TRBJ2-3 and V is TRBV5-5; perhaps D is TRBD1 or TRBD2 (6 bases each). CDR1 and CDR2 from the germline V gene are SGHKS and YYEKEE (reference sequence). This CDR3 region has 15 residues. V was clipped by 2 bases and J by 2 bases, with 12 bases between them. The CDR3 DNA reads TGTGCCAGCAGCTTCGGGGGCCCCCCCACAGATACGCAGTATTTT. Its translation: CASSFGGPPTDTQYF.

The V and J genes are TRBV5-3 and TRBJ1-2; unclear D gene. TRBV5-3 is reported as an ORF; its role is uncertain. V lost 8 bases and J lost 4, with 24 bases in between. The CDR3 has 16 amino acids. For the CDR3, the DNA is TGTGCCAGCGCAGATCATATCTCGCGAAAGACCTATGGCTACACCTTC. Translating it yields CASADHISRKTYGYTF.

A word on this clone: Only one base separates this from a far larger clonotype, so it likely reflects a read error. V gene TRBV5-2 combines with J gene TRBJ1-4. TRBV5-2 is a pseudogene segment. CDR3 size: 16 residues. The CDR3 sequence is CASSQDLGFTNEKLFF. The CDR3, as DNA: TGTGCCAGCAGCCAAGATCTGGGGTTCACTAATGAAAAACTGTTTTTT.

The chain carries TRBV29-1 and TRBJ2-7; the match to TRBD1 covers 9 bases. The CDR3 sequence is 14 residues long. V shed 4 bases and J 1 base; nucleotides not matched to a gene: 5. Germline V CDR1 and CDR2: SQVTM, ANQGSEA. CDR3 coding DNA: TGCAGCGTTGGAACCGGGACAGGGTCCTACGAGCAGTACTTC. It translates to CSVGTGTGSYEQYF.

This clone occurred once. The chain uses TRBV29-1 and TRBJ1-2; 12 positions match TRBD1. The V and J ends lost 7 bases and 3 bases, in that order; junction bases with no gene match: 6. Germline CDR1 reads SQVTM; CDR2 reads ANQGSEA. CDR3 length: 14 residues. The CDR3 region is CSGGGTGGDYGYTF. Here the CDR3 DNA reads TGCAGCGGTGGGGGGACAGGGGGCGACTATGGCTACACCTTC.

The chain combines TRBV27 with TRBJ2-4; 10 nucleotides match TRBD1. J was trimmed by 7 bases and V by 6 bases; bases with no gene match: 3. Germline V lookup: CDR1 MNHEY, CDR2 SMNVEV (reference sequence). The CDR3 runs 13 residues. The CDR3 DNA reads TGTGCCAGCAGCATGGACAGGGGGAACATTCAGTACTTC. It codes for CASSMDRGNIQYF.

V gene TRBV6-4 combines with J gene TRBJ2-6, with unresolved D. The V and J ends lost 2 bases and 0 bases respectively, with 8 bases between them. This CDR3 is built from 16 residues. Germline CDR1 MRHNA, CDR2 SNTAGT. CDR3 region: CASSDGMSSGANVLTF. The CDR3 DNA reads as TGTGCCAGCAGTGACGGAATGAGCTCTGGGGCCAACGTCCTGACTTTC.

This chain connects TRBV2 to TRBJ1-4; a possible D gene is TRBD1 (5 bases). Germline-derived CDR1 and CDR2 are SNHLY and FYNNEI. This CDR3 is built from 14 residues. Trimming shortened V by 1 base and J by 7 bases, and 10 bases separated the two germline ends. The CDR3 sequence is CASSEGGKSEKLFF. The DNA of the CDR3 is TGTGCCAGCAGTGAAGGGGGGAAGAGTGAAAAACTGTTTTTT. Full variable domain (outside the CDR3, taken from reference TRBV2 and TRBJ1-4): EPEVTQTPSHQVTQMGQEVILRCVPISNHLYFYWYRQILGQKVEFLVSFYNNEISEKSEIFDDQFSVERPDGSNFTLKIRSTKLEDSAMYFCASSEGGKSEKLFFGSGTQLSVL.

The chain has TRBV27 and TRBJ2-7; TRBD1 matches 8 bases. CDR3 size: 15 residues. V lost 5 bases, J lost 2 bases, and 8 bases stayed unmatched. Germline loops: CDR1 MNHEY, CDR2 SMNVEV (reference sequence). This CDR3 reads CASSLTPGQAYEQYF. CDR3 DNA sequence: TGTGCCAGCAGTCTAACTCCGGGACAGGCCTACGAGCAGTACTTC.

The chain has TRBV4-1 and TRBJ2-7; 9 bases align to TRBD2. CDR3 length: 15 amino acids. Germline V gene sequence: CDR1 MGHRA, CDR2 YSYEKL. The V and J ends lost 0 bases and 4 bases, in that order; junction bases with no gene match: 4. For the CDR3, the DNA is TGCGCCAGCAGCCAAGAGGCTAGCGGGGATTACGAGCAGTACTTC. It translates to CASSQEASGDYEQYF.

On this clone: Other DNA sequences of this sample code for an identical CDR3. The V gene is TRBV6-6, the J gene TRBJ2-7, with D maybe TRBD1 (5 bases). Germline loops: CDR1 MNHNY, CDR2 SVGAGI (reference sequence). The CDR3 covers 15 residues. With 0 bases removed from V and 0 bases from J, the gap between germline ends came to 9 bases. The CDR3 nucleotides are TGTGCCAGCAGTTACTCTGACAGTTCCTCCTACGAGCAGTACTTC. Its translation is CASSYSDSSSYEQYF.

This chain joins TRBV7-2 and TRBJ1-1; D remains ambiguous. V gave up 1 base and J gave up 9 bases, with 15 bases separating them. The CDR3 sequence is 14 residues long. CDR1 and CDR2 (germline): SGHTA, FQGNSA. The CDR3 reads CASSLDRINGKAFF. CDR3 DNA: TGTGCCAGCAGCTTAGACAGAATTAATGGGAAAGCTTTCTTT.

The J gene is TRBJ2-7, the V gene TRBV5-5; 12 bases are a match to TRBD2. This CDR3 contains 18 residues. Looked up from germline, CDR1 is SGHKS and CDR2 is YYEKEE (reference sequence). The J segment lost 3 bases and the V segment lost 5 bases, leaving 15 bases of the junction unmatched. The CDR3 coding sequence is TGTGCCAGCAGTAACTCTCTAGCGGGGGGGCCCGACATCTACGAGCAGTACTTC. Translating gives CASSNSLAGGPDIYEQYF.